Reported below is one TCR beta chain. Its antigen is not known. This sample was taken from a study of cytotoxic CD8 clonotypes in ibrutinib-treated CLL. About the study: Partial response occurred in approximately 24 patients and complete response in 2; at median around 66 months, around 14 remained remitted and some 12 progressed.

The germline V gene has CDR1 SGHNT and CDR2 YENEEA. The CDR3 totals 14 residues. V lost 1 base and J 4 bases, leaving 9 bases between the germline ends. General study points: While tracking circulating CD8+ T-cell counts, baseline clonality exceeded that of age-matched healthy donors.

Deep sequencing aimed at 1 in 200,000 to 1 in 1 million T cells' resolution. Clones were read by immunoSEQ multiplex PCR, and TCRdb kept only the in-frame ones, dropping some. Of over 65,000 clones listed, about 76% are singletons. This chain joins TRBV11-3 and TRBJ2-3, with D hard to call. The TCR sequence derives from a human donor with chronic lymphocytic leukemia. The material sequenced was PBMCs, taken after 12 months of ibrutinib treatment. The CDR3 sequence: CASSLGDPADTQYF. CDR3 nucleotides: TGTGCCAGCAGCTTAGGGGATCCGGCAGATACGCAGTATTTT.